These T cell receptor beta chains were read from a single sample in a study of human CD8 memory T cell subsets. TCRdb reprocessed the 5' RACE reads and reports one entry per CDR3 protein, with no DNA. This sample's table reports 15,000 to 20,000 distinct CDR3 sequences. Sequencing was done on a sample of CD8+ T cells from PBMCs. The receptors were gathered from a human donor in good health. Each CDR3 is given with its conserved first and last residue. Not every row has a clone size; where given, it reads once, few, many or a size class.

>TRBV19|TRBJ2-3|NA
CASSIGTSGATDTQYF
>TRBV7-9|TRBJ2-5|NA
CASSYPGLAGEETQYF
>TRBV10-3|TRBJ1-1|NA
CAISLRVGGDTEAFF
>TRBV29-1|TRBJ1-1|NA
CSADPQTGAGTEAFF
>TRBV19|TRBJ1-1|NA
CASSPGGNEAFF
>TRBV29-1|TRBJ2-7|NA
CSVETPGQTYEQYF
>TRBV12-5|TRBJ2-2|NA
CASGLTGMRIGELFF
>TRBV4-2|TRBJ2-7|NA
CASSQELAGGLYEQYF
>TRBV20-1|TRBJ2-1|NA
CSAGTSGEAYNEQFF
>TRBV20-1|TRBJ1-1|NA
CMYGEGGAEAFF
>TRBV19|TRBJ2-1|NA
CASSIGVGGEQFF
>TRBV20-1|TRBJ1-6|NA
CSAEKRDTISPLHF
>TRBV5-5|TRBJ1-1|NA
CASSLDLAPNTEAFF
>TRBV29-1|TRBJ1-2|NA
CSVQRGGFSYGYTF
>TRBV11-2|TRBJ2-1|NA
CASSLGGLVNEQFF
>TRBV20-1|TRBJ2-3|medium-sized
CSAYIAGTAPDTQYF
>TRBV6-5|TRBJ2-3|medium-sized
CASSYSLSLDTGSADTQYF
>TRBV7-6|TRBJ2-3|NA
CASSLGARDTQYF
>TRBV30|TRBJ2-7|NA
CAWSVFGTDHSYEQYF
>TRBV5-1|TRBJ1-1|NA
CASSLGQGAVEAFF
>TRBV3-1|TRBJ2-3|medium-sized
CASSQQERTGAILADTQYF
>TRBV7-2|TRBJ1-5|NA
CASSLWSSQPQHF
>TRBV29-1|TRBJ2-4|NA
CSVVSGQGSNIQYF
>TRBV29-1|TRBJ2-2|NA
CSVMTGATGELFF
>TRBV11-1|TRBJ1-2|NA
CASSLETVQTSGYTF
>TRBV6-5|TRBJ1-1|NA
CASSYPGAGEAFF
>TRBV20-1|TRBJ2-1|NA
CSARSRETDYNEQFF
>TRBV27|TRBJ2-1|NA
CASSFSSAGSEQFF
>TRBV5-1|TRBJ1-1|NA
CASSLAHRATEAFF
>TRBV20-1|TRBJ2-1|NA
CSARDVSGRADEQFF
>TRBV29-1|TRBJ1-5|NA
CSVERTSLGHQPQHF
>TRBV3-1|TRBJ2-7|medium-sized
CASSQEGLAGDEQYF
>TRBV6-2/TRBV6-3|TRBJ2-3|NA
CASSPAGGTDTQYF
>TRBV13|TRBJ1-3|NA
CASSSGTGANTIYF
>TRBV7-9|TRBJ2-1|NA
CASSSRPPHGTSGRNEQFF
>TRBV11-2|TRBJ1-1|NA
CASSTGTNTEAFF
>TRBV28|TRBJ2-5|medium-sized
CASSPPFSDPQETQYF
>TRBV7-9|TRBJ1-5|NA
CASSSDRAVDQPQHF
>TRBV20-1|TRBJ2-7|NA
CSARGSGGYEQYF
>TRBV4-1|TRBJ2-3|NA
CASRPPPGGGPDTQYF
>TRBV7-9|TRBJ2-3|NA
CASSYYGGRTDTQYF
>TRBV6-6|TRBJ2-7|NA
CASSTGQVYEQYF